Below are 32 T cell receptor beta chains sequenced from a single sample in a study of cytomegalovirus exposure and HLA in healthy donors. The PCR had 60 Vbeta and 13 Jbeta primers. Clones were read by immunoSEQ multiplex PCR, and TCRdb kept only the in-frame ones, dropping some. The table includes over 100,000 clones, roughly 80% detected once. The sequenced sample consisted of PBMCs. The receptors stem from a man aged 25 to 40 in good health and CMV-seropositive.

This chain uses TRBV15 with TRBJ1-1; no clear D gene. CDR3 length equals 16 residues. Germline V lookup: CDR1 LNHNV, CDR2 YYDKDF (reference sequence). The ends were cut back, 0 bases at V and 0 bases at J, with 11 bases in the middle. CDR3 region: CATSRDRRQMNTEAFF. For the CDR3, the DNA is TGTGCCACCAGCAGAGATCGGCGGCAGATGAACACTGAAGCTTTCTTT.

The rearrangement joins TRBV27 to TRBJ2-1; TRBD2 aligns across 10 bases. Germline loops: CDR1 MNHEY, CDR2 SMNVEV (reference sequence). V lost 6 bases and J lost 3; bases outside the gene matches: 5. The CDR3 contains 15 residues. The CDR3 loop reads CASSPGLASYNEQFF. The CDR3 region has the DNA TGTGCCAGCAGCCCGGGACTAGCGAGCTACAATGAGCAGTTCTTC.

The chain couples TRBV5-4 to TRBJ2-1, with 9 bases that match TRBD2. The V gene's germline CDR1 is SGHNT and CDR2 YYREEE (reference sequence). The trim removed 1 base at V and 4 bases at J, leaving 3 bases unmatched. The CDR3 is made up of 15 amino acids. CDR3 in DNA: TGTGCCAGCAGCTTGAGCGGGAGGACTTACAATGAGCAGTTCTTC. Translated: CASSLSGRTYNEQFF.

The chain links TRBV5-1 to TRBJ2-6; TRBD1 might be the D (6 bases). Germline lookup yields CDR1 SGHRS and CDR2 YFSETQ. The CDR3 covers 18 residues. V was clipped by 4 bases and J by 2 bases, with 19 bases between them. CDR3 residues: CASSLEAQGLAGANVLTF. The CDR3, as DNA: TGCGCCAGCAGCCTAGAGGCGCAGGGGCTGGCTGGGGCCAACGTCCTGACTTTC.

DNA of the CDR3: TGTGCCAGCAGTTTCAGGGAGGGGGACACTGAAGCTTTCTTT. Amino acids: CASSFREGDTEAFF. The gene calls are TRBV28 and TRBJ1-1, with D perhaps matching TRBD1 (6 bases). CDR1 and CDR2 (germline): MDHEN, SYDVKM. The CDR3 loop spans 14 amino acids. V was trimmed by 3 bases and J by 3 bases, leaving 11 bases between them.

The J gene is TRBJ1-1, the V gene TRBV5-8; possibly TRBD1 for D (5 bases). V shed 4 bases and J shed 6 bases, with 19 bases lying between them. There are 15 residues in the CDR3. Per the germline V gene, CDR1 is SGHTS and CDR2 is YDEGEE. CDR3 sequence (DNA): TGTGCCAGCAGCCGACCTAAAGGGGCTGGAGCTGAAGCTTTCTTT. Protein product: CASSRPKGAGAEAFF.

The rearrangement links TRBV27 to TRBJ2-7; 11 bases are shared with TRBD2. This CDR3 comprises 15 residues. V shed 0 bases and J 3 bases; nucleotides not matched to a gene: 1. Germline V gene sequence: CDR1 MNHEY, CDR2 SMNVEV (reference sequence). The CDR3 DNA sequence: TGTGCCAGCAGTTTATCCACTAGCGGGAGCTACGAGCAGTACGTC. Protein product: CASSLSTSGSYEQYV.

J is TRBJ2-1 and V is TRBV6-1, with TRBD2 identical over 7 bases. With V trimmed by 7 bases and J by 10 bases, 7 bases remained unmatched. The CDR3 spans 12 residues. Germline values: CDR1 MNHNS, CDR2 SASEGT. CDR3 nucleotide sequence: TGTGCCAGCACCCGTTGGGGAGGGGAGCAGTTCTTC. Translated: CASTRWGGEQFF.

The chain is built from TRBV4-1 and TRBJ1-4; no reliable D call. V lost 4 bases and J lost 0, with 12 bases in between. The CDR3 consists of 16 residues. Germline V CDR1 and CDR2: MGHRA, YSYEKL. CDR3 sequence: CASSPFGETTNEKLFF. The CDR3 DNA reads as TGCGCCAGCAGCCCATTCGGGGAGACAACTAATGAAAAACTGTTTTTT.

V usage is TRBV7-9 and J usage is TRBJ2-1; no clear D gene. Looked up from germline, CDR1 is SEHNR and CDR2 is FQNEAQ (reference sequence). The CDR3 loop spans 14 amino acids. The germline V and J ends were trimmed by 1 base and 4 bases, with 8 bases remaining between them. The CDR3 reads CASSLGAIYNEQFF. CDR3 coding DNA: TGTGCCAGCAGCTTAGGCGCGATTTACAATGAGCAGTTCTTC.

The V and J genes are TRBV9 and TRBJ2-7; 7 bases match TRBD1. V dropped 3 bases and J dropped 4; count of bases not matched to a gene: 10. CDR3 length equals 15 residues. The germline V gene encodes CDR1 SGDLS and CDR2 YYNGEE. The CDR3 spells CASSATSGQTYEQYF. The CDR3 DNA follows: TGTGCCAGCAGCGCTACCTCGGGACAGACTTACGAGCAGTACTTC. Supplemented by reference TRBV9 and TRBJ2-7, the full variable domain reads DSGVTQTPKHLITATGQRVTLRCSPRSGDLSVYWYQQSLDQGLQFLIQYYNGEERAKGNILERFSAQQFPDLHSELNLSSLELGDSALYFCASSATSGQTYEQYFGPGTRLTVT.

This clone appeared a single time. For the CDR3, the DNA is TGTGCCAGCAGTTGGGGGGGGTTTACCTACGAGCAGTACTTC. Its translation is CASSWGGFTYEQYF. This chain links TRBV28 with TRBJ2-7; TRBD2 matches 7 bases. Per the germline V gene, CDR1 is MDHEN and CDR2 is SYDVKM. The CDR3 is 14 residues long. The J segment lost 2 bases and the V segment lost 4 bases, leaving 5 bases of the junction unmatched.

This clone appeared a single time. The chain couples TRBV28 to TRBJ1-3; D not resolved. The CDR3 spans 15 residues. From germline, CDR1 is MDHEN and CDR2 SYDVKM. Trimming pared 3 bases from V and 0 bases from J, leaving 9 bases between. CDR3 sequence: CASSLTSYSGNTIYF. The DNA of the CDR3 is TGTGCCAGCAGTTTGACATCCTACTCTGGAAACACCATATATTTT.

This chain connects TRBV27 to TRBJ2-3, with TRBD1 matching 7 bases. The CDR3 covers 14 residues. V shed 7 bases, J shed 1 base, and the junction held 5 bases outside the gene matches. The germline V gene has CDR1 MNHEY and CDR2 SMNVEV (reference sequence). In DNA form, the CDR3 reads TGTGCCAGCAAGGGACAGTCCGGCACAGATACGCAGTATTTT. It is translated as CASKGQSGTDTQYF.

This chain uses TRBV2 with TRBJ2-7; TRBD2 matches 9 bases. This CDR3 comprises 16 residues. Trimming took 0 bases from V and 3 from J; bases not matched to a gene: 6. In germline, CDR1 is SNHLY, CDR2 FYNNEI. Here the CDR3 DNA reads TGTGCCAGCAGTGAAGCAGTAGCGGGAGCGGGCTACGAGCAGTACGTC. It encodes CASSEAVAGAGYEQYV.

This clone was counted once. This chain joins TRBV5-4 and TRBJ2-3; possible D gene TRBD1, 5 bases. The CDR3 has 16 amino acids. Germline assignment: CDR1 SGHNT and CDR2 YYREEE (reference sequence). V was shortened by 4 bases and J by 1 base, with 16 bases between the two germline ends. The CDR3 sequence: CASSLLDRPGTDTQYF. The CDR3 region has the DNA TGTGCCAGCAGCCTACTCGACAGACCTGGCACAGATACGCAGTATTTT.

The rearrangement links TRBV28 to TRBJ1-5, with a tentative D call TRBD1 (5 bases). V lost 3 bases to trimming and J lost 4 bases, with 10 bases between them. CDR3 length equals 14 residues. Germline V CDR1 and CDR2: MDHEN, SYDVKM. Written as DNA, the CDR3 is TGTGCCAGCAGTTTTTACAGGACGAATCAGCCCCAGCATTTT. Amino acids: CASSFYRTNQPQHF. The entire variable domain, with the rest obtained from reference TRBV28 and TRBJ1-5, is as follows: DVKVTQSSRYLVKRTGEKVFLECVQDMDHENMFWYRQDPGLGLRLIYFSYDVKMKEKGDIPEGYSVSREKKERFSLILESASTNQTSMYLCASSFYRTNQPQHFGDGTRLSIL.

The chain is built from TRBV7-2 and TRBJ1-2; D perhaps matches TRBD1 (5 bases). Germline CDR1 SGHTA, CDR2 FQGNSA. This CDR3 spans 13 amino acids. Trimming removed 1 base from V and 7 bases from J, with 10 bases in between. The DNA of the CDR3 is TGTGCCAGCAGCTTAGGGGGCGCGTCTGGCTACACCTTC. Protein: CASSLGGASGYTF.

V usage is TRBV4-1 and J usage is TRBJ2-2; a possible D gene is TRBD2 (5 bases). Trimming shortened V by 4 bases and J by 6 bases, and 9 bases separated the two germline ends. Germline values: CDR1 MGHRA, CDR2 YSYEKL. The CDR3 covers 13 residues. CDR3 sequence reads: CASSRLGAGELFF. DNA of the CDR3: TGCGCCAGCAGCCGCCTCGGGGCCGGGGAGCTGTTTTTT.

The rearrangement uses TRBV5-1 and TRBJ2-5; 8 bases are a match to TRBD2. The V gene end was trimmed by 3 bases and the J gene end by 5 bases; junction bases not matched to a gene: 9. Germline CDR1 SGHRS, CDR2 YFSETQ. The CDR3 loop spans 15 amino acids. The CDR3: CASSSNGLAGETQYF. Here the CDR3 DNA reads TGCGCCAGCAGCTCAAATGGACTAGCAGGGGAGACCCAGTACTTC.

This clone was recorded only once. This chain uses TRBV19 with TRBJ1-5, with no clear D. This CDR3 comprises 15 residues. The germline V gene has CDR1 LNHDA and CDR2 SQIVND (reference sequence). V gave up 1 base and J gave up 0 bases, with 7 bases separating them. CDR3 residues: CASSIVGGSNQPQHF. CDR3 sequence (DNA): TGTGCCAGTAGTATAGTTGGAGGTAGCAATCAGCCCCAGCATTTT.

The rearrangement uses TRBV5-1 and TRBJ2-5; maybe TRBD2 (6 bases). V was cut by 1 base and J by 5 bases, with 15 bases left in between. Germline CDR1 and CDR2: SGHRS and YFSETQ. The CDR3 is 15 residues long. CDR3 loop: CASSLLGTDTETQYF. The CDR3 coding sequence is TGCGCCAGCAGCTTGTTAGGGACTGACACTGAGACCCAGTACTTC.

V gene TRBV5-1 combines with J gene TRBJ2-7; 8 nucleotides agree with TRBD2. V lost 0 bases, J lost 1 base, and 3 bases stayed unmatched. The CDR3 runs to 15 residues. Per germline, CDR1 SGHRS and CDR2 YFSETQ. CDR3 coding DNA: TGCGCCAGCAGCTTGGCCAGCGGGGGATCCTACGAGCAGTACTTC. Amino acids: CASSLASGGSYEQYF.

This clone was seen a few times. The chain recombines TRBV6-4 with TRBJ2-2; a weak D match, TRBD1 (5 bases). V lost 5 bases to trimming and J lost 2 bases, with 9 bases between them. CDR1 MRHNA and CDR2 SNTAGT come from the germline V gene. CDR3 length equals 14 residues. This CDR3 reads CASSYDSNTGELFF. The CDR3 nucleotides are TGTGCCAGCAGTTACGACAGCAACACCGGGGAGCTGTTTTTT.

The chain links TRBV6-6 to TRBJ1-3, with 10 bases aligning to TRBD1. J gave up 8 bases and V 5 bases, and 6 bases lay outside the gene matches. Germline V CDR1 and CDR2: MNHNY, SVGAGI (reference sequence). CDR3 size: 14 residues. CDR3 region: CASSRDRGGYTIYF. The CDR3, as DNA: TGTGCCAGCAGTCGGGACAGGGGAGGGTACACCATATATTTT.

This sequence joins TRBV13 and TRBJ1-3; D is undetermined. CDR1 is PRHDT, CDR2 FYEKMQ, per germline (reference sequence). V lost 3 bases to trimming and J lost 3 bases, with 3 bases between them. CDR3 length: 12 residues. The CDR3 here is CASSFYGNTIYF. For the CDR3, the DNA is TGTGCCAGCAGCTTTTATGGAAACACCATATATTTT.

This sequence joins TRBV28 and TRBJ2-2; D unresolved. Trimming shortened V by 8 bases and J by 0 bases, and 7 bases separated the two germline ends. The CDR3 totals 13 residues. Looked up from germline, CDR1 is MDHEN and CDR2 is SYDVKM. CDR3 bases: TGTGCCAGCGACACCGCGAACACCGGGGAGCTGTTTTTT. Its translation is CASDTANTGELFF. Using reference TRBV28 and TRBJ2-2 for the parts outside the CDR3, the full variable domain is DVKVTQSSRYLVKRTGEKVFLECVQDMDHENMFWYRQDPGLGLRLIYFSYDVKMKEKGDIPEGYSVSREKKERFSLILESASTNQTSMYLCASDTANTGELFFGEGSRLTVL.

The V and J genes are TRBV7-3 and TRBJ2-7; weak D call: TRBD1 (6 bases). Germline values: CDR1 SGHTA, CDR2 FQGTGA. V dropped 5 bases and J dropped 6 bases, with 14 bases sitting between them. The CDR3 sequence is 13 residues long. CDR3 DNA: TGTGCCAGCAGCACCACAGGGCTGGGCGAGCAGTACTTC. Protein product: CASSTTGLGEQYF.

The rearrangement uses TRBV6-1 and TRBJ2-1; D call uncertain. Trimming left V 6 bases short and J 9 bases short, with 6 bases between. The CDR3 spans 10 residues. Germline CDR1 MNHNS, CDR2 SASEGT. CDR3 loop: CASSRGEQFF. The CDR3 coding sequence is TGTGCCAGCAGCCGAGGTGAGCAGTTCTTC.

J is TRBJ1-2 and V is TRBV11-2; 9 nucleotides align to TRBD1. The germline V gene has CDR1 SGHAT and CDR2 FQNNGV. With 5 bases clipped from V and 8 bases from J, the junction kept 12 bases outside the gene matches. This CDR3 is 15 amino acids long. The CDR3 bases are TGTGCCAGCAGCCCTCCGGGACAGGGTTTGTCCGGCTACACCTTC. Protein sequence: CASSPPGQGLSGYTF. Together with reference TRBV11-2 and TRBJ1-2, the CDR3 gives the full variable domain: EAGVAQSPRYKIIEKRQSVAFWCNPISGHATLYWYQQILGQGPKLLIQFQNNGVVDDSQLPKDRFSAERLKGVDSTLKIQPAKLEDSAVYLCASSPPGQGLSGYTFGSGTRLTVV.

V gene TRBV20-1 combines with J gene TRBJ2-5; D is perhaps TRBD2 (5 bases). In germline, CDR1 is DFQATT, CDR2 SNEGSKA (reference sequence). V lost 5 bases to trimming and J lost 5 bases, with 6 bases between them. The CDR3 runs 10 residues. The CDR3 here is CSARRETQYF. In DNA form, the CDR3 reads TGCAGTGCTCGGAGGGAGACCCAGTACTTC.

This chain joins TRBV13 and TRBJ1-3, with D hard to call. The CDR3 runs 16 residues. Germline CDR1 and CDR2: PRHDT and FYEKMQ (reference sequence). Trimming took 5 bases from V and 0 from J, leaving 14 bases between them. The CDR3 region is CASSPVGGSSGNTIYF. The CDR3 DNA is TGTGCCAGCAGCCCCGTAGGAGGGAGCTCTGGAAACACCATATATTTT.